This T cell receptor (beta chain) was sequenced during a study of vaccination effects on CD4 cells after COVID-19. The overall study: BNT162b2 vaccine or mRNA-1273 vaccine was given to participants in two doses. Study-level points and caveats: By a late point after vaccination, infection- and vaccine-induced clones had shrunk markedly through clonal contraction.

CDR3 length: 13 amino acids. Germline loops: CDR1 ENHRY, CDR2 SYGVKD. The V gene lost 2 bases and the J gene lost 5 bases, with 9 bases spanning the gap. Clones were read by immunoSEQ multiplex PCR, and TCRdb kept only the in-frame ones, dropping some. The sample includes 25,000 to 30,000 clones, about 81% of them seen just once. For this clone: Its specificity is unknown.

Expansion with viral peptide pools was applied to antigen-specific CD4+ T cells by the ViraFEST assay prior to sequencing. CD4+ T cell isolation took place after approximately ten days of culture. Each vaccine recipient was nucleocapsid antibody negative and had no prior SARS-CoV-2 infection. Every well housed around 2.1 million PBMC, which grew in culture alongside about 9.9 IU/ml IL-2 and 8.5 to 10 ug/ml peptides. J is TRBJ1-2 and V is TRBV10-3; D not certain. The receptor's source is a human donor who received a COVID-19 vaccine. The sample consisted of CD4+ T cells from PBMCs cultured with SARS-CoV-2 spike peptides, taken before COVID-19 vaccination. The CDR3 here is CAISEQSDYGYTF. The CDR3 coding sequence is TGTGCCATCAGTGAGCAGTCGGATTATGGCTACACCTTC.